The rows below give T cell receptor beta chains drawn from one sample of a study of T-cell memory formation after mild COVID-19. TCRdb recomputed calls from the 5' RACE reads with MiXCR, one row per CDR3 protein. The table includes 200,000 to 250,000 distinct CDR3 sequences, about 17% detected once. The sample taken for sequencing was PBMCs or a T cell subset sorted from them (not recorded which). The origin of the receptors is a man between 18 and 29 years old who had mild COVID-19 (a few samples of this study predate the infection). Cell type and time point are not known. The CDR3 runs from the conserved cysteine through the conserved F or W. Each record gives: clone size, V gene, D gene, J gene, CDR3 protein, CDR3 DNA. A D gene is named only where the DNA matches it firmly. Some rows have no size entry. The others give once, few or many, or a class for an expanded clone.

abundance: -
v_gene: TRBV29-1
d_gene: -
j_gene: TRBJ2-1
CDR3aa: CSVVVGMRNNEQFF
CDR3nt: TGCAGCGTTGTTGTGGGGATGAGAAACAATGAGCAGTTCTTC

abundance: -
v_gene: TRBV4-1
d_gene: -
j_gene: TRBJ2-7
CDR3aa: CASSQDGRDSYYEQYF
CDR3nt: TGCGCCAGCAGCCAAGATGGGCGGGACAGCTACTACGAGCAGTACTTC

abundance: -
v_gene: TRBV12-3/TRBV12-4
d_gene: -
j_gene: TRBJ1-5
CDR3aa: CASHLGNQPQHF
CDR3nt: TGTGCCAGCCATCTTGGCAATCAGCCCCAGCATTTT

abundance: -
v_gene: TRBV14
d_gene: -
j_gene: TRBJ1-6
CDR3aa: CASSQDGGGHGSPLHF
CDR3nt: TGTGCCAGCAGCCAAGATGGAGGGGGTCATGGCTCACCCCTCCACTTT

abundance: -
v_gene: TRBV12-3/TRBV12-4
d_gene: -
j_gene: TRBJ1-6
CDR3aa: CASSLGQGLHF
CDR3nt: TGTGCCAGCAGTTTAGGGCAGGGGCTCCACTTT

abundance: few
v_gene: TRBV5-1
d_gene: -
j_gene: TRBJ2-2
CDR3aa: CASSLASRPPGELFF
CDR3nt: TGCGCCAGCAGCTTGGCGTCTCGCCCACCCGGGGAGCTGTTTTTT

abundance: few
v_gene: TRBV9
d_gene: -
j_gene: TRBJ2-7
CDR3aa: CASSPRTNSYEQYF
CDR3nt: TGTGCCAGCAGCCCACGGACTAACTCCTACGAGCAGTACTTC

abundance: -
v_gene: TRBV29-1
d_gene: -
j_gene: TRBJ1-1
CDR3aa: CSTKSSVQLTTEAFF
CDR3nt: TGCAGCACGAAATCTTCGGTCCAGCTCACCACTGAAGCTTTCTTT

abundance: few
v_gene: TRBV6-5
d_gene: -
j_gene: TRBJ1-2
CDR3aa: CASRSGTRAYGYTF
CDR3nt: TGTGCCAGCAGGTCCGGGACACGGGCGTATGGCTACACCTTC

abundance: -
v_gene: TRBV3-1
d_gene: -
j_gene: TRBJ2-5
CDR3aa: CASSQGGVATQYF
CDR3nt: TGTGCCAGCAGCCAAGGAGGGGTGGCGACCCAGTACTTC

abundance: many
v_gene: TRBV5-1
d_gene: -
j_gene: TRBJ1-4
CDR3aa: CASSSDSTNEKLFF
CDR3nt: TGCGCCAGCAGCTCAGACTCAACTAATGAAAAACTGTTTTTT

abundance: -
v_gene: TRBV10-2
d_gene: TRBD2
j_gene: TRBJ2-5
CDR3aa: CASSVGTRKETQYF
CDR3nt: TGCGCCAGCAGTGTCGGGACTAGGAAAGAGACCCAGTACTTC

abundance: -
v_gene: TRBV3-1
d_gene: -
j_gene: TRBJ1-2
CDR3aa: CASSGRGQVGAGGYTF
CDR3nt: TGTGCCAGCTCGGGCAGGGGTCAGGTAGGGGCTGGTGGCTACACCTTC

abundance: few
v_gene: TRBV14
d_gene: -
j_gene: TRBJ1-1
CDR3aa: CASSQEQKTEAFF
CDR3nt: TGTGCCAGCAGCCAAGAACAGAAAACTGAAGCTTTCTTT

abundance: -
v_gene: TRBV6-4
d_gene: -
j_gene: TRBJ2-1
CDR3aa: CASSDSGRSYNEQFF
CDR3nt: TGTGCCAGCAGTGACTCAGGGCGCTCCTACAATGAGCAGTTCTTC

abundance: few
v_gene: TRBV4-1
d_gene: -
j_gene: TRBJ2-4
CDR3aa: CASSQLGVAKNIQYF
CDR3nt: TGCGCCAGCAGCCAATTGGGTGTAGCCAAAAACATTCAGTACTTC

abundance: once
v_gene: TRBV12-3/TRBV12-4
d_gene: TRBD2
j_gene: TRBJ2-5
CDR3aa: CASSFERGPETQYF
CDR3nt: TGTGCCAGCAGTTTCGAGCGGGGCCCAGAGACCCAGTACTTC

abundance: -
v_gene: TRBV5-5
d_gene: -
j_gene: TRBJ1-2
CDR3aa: CASSLGDGAYGYTF
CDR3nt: TGTGCCAGCAGCTTGGGGGACGGAGCCTATGGCTACACCTTC

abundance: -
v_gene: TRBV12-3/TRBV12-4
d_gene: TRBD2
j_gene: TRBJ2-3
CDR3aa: CASRRPGLDTDTQYF
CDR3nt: TGTGCCAGCAGACGACCGGGACTAGACACAGATACGCAGTATTTT

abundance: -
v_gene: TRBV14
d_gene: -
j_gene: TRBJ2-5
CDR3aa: CASSQDVTSQETQYF
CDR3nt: TGTGCCAGCAGCCAAGATGTCACATCCCAAGAGACCCAGTACTTC

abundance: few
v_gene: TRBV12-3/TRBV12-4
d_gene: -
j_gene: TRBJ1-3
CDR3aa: CASIFTGGSGNTIYF
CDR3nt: TGTGCCAGCATATTTACAGGAGGCTCTGGAAACACCATATATTTT

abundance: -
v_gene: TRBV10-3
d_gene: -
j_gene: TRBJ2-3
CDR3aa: CATTGTDTQYF
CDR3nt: TGTGCCACTACCGGAACAGATACGCAGTATTTT

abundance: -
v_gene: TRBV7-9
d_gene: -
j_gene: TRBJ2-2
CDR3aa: CASSFRRNTGELFF
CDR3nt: TGTGCCAGCAGCTTCAGGCGGAACACCGGGGAGCTGTTTTTT

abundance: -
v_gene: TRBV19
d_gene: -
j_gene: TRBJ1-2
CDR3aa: CASSIVGTYGYTF
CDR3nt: TGTGCCAGTAGTATAGTCGGGACCTATGGCTACACCTTC

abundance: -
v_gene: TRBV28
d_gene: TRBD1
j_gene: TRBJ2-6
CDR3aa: CASIRDRVPGANVLTF
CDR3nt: TGTGCCAGCATCCGAGACAGGGTACCTGGGGCCAACGTCCTGACTTTC

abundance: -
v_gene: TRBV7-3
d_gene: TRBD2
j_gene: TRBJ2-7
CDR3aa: CASSLTSVAGGEQYF
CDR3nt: TGTGCCAGCAGCTTAACATCGGTAGCGGGGGGCGAGCAGTACTTC

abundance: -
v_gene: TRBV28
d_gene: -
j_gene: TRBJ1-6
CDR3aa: CASTPRWGNSPLHF
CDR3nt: TGTGCCAGCACCCCTCGGTGGGGAAATTCACCCCTCCACTTT

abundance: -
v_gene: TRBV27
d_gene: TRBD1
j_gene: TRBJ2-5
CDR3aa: CATSPGQGGETQYF
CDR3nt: TGTGCCACATCCCCGGGACAGGGAGGAGAGACCCAGTACTTC

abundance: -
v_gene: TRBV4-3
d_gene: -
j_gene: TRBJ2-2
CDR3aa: CASRSGWTGELFF
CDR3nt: TGCGCCAGCAGATCGGGGTGGACCGGGGAGCTGTTTTTT

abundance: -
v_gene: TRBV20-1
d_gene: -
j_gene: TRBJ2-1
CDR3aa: CSASDRGAHNEQFF
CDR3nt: TGCAGTGCTAGTGATCGGGGGGCTCACAATGAGCAGTTCTTC

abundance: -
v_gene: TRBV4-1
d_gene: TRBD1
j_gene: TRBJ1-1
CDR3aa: CASSPPTGTGTEAFF
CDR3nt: TGCGCCAGCAGCCCCCCGACAGGGACCGGCACTGAAGCTTTCTTT

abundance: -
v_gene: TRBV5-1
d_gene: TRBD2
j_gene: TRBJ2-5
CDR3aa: CASSLSGAVSETQYF
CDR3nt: TGCGCCAGCAGCTTGAGCGGGGCTGTCTCTGAGACCCAGTACTTC

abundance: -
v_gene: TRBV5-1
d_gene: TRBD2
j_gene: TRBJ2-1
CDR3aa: CASSPGLAGAPFF
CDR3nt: TGCGCCAGCAGCCCGGGACTAGCGGGGGCTCCGTTCTTC

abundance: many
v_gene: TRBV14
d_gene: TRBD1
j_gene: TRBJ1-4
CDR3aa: CASSPGTGGEKLFF
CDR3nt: TGTGCCAGCAGCCCGGGGACAGGGGGAGAAAAACTGTTTTTT

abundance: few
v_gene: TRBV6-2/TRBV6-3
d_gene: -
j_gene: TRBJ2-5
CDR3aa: CASSYRQGRETQYF
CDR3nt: TGTGCCAGCAGTTACCGCCAGGGTCGCGAGACCCAGTACTTC

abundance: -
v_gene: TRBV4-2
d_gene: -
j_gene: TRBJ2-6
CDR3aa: CASSQPGTRGSGANVLTF
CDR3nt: TGTGCCAGCAGCCAACCCGGGACAAGGGGCTCTGGGGCCAACGTCCTGACTTTC

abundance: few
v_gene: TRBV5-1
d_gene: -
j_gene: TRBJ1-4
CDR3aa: CASSPIGVANEKLFF
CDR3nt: TGCGCCAGCAGCCCTATCGGGGTTGCTAATGAAAAACTGTTTTTT

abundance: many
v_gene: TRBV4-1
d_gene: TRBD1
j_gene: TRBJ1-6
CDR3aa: CASSQRQGDRFNSPLHF
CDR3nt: TGCGCCAGCAGCCAAAGACAGGGGGATCGCTTTAATTCACCCCTCCACTTT

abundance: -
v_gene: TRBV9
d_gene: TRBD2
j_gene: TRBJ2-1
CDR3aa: CASSAPGGGRGRYNEQFF
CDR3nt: TGTGCCAGCAGCGCCCCGGGAGGGGGACGGGGGCGGTACAATGAGCAGTTCTTC

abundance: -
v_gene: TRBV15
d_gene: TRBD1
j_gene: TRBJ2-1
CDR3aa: CASKRDRPSNEQFF
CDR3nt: TGTGCCAGCAAACGGGACAGGCCGTCCAATGAGCAGTTCTTC

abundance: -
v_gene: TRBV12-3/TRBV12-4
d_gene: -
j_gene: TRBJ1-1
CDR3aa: CASTTTGNTEAFF
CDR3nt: TGTGCCAGCACCACGACAGGGAACACTGAAGCTTTCTTT

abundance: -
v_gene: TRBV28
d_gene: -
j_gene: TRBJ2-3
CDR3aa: CASSLPYTDTQYF
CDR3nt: TGTGCCAGCAGTTTACCCTACACAGATACGCAGTATTTT

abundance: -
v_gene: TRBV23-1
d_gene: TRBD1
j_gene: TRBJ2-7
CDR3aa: CASRNRGEQYF
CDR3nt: TGCGCCAGCAGAAACAGGGGCGAGCAGTACTTC

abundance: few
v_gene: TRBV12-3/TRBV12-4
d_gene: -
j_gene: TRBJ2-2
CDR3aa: CASSLNRANGELFF
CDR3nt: TGTGCCAGCAGTCTCAACAGGGCTAACGGGGAGCTGTTTTTT

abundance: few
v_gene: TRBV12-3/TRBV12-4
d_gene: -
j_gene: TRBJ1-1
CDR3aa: CASNSHNGGRAFF
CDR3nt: TGTGCCAGCAACTCTCATAACGGGGGCCGAGCTTTCTTT

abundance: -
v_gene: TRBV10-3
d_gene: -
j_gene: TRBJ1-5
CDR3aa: CAISSNGRVGNQPQHF
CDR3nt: TGTGCCATCAGCTCCAACGGGAGGGTGGGCAATCAGCCCCAGCATTTT

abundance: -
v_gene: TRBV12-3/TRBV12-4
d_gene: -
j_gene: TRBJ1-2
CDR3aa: CASSFRDINYGYTF
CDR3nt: TGTGCCAGCAGTTTCCGGGACATTAACTATGGCTACACCTTC

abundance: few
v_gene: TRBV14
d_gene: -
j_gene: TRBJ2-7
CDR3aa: CASSAGRRGSEYF
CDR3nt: TGTGCCAGCAGCGCGGGTCGTCGGGGCTCGGAGTACTTC

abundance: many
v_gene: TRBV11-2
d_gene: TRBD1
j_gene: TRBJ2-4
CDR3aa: CASSPPGGGKNIQYF
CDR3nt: TGTGCCAGCAGCCCCCCAGGGGGCGGCAAAAACATTCAGTACTTC

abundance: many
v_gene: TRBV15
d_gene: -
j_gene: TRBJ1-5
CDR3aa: CATSRPPLQGIGQPQHF
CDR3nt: TGTGCCACCAGCCGACCCCCCCTACAGGGAATAGGTCAGCCCCAGCATTTT

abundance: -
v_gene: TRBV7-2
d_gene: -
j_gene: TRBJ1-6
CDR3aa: CASSLVGGGYNSPLHF
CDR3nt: TGTGCCAGCAGCTTAGTGGGGGGTGGGTATAATTCACCCCTCCACTTT

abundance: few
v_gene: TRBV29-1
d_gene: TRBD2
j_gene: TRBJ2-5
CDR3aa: CSVVPGSTTSGGQETQYF
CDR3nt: TGCAGCGTTGTCCCCGGATCCACGACTAGCGGGGGGCAAGAGACCCAGTACTTC

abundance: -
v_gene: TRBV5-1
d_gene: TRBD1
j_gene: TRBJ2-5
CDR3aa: CASSQSGTGEETQYF
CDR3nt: TGCGCCAGCAGCCAGAGTGGGACAGGAGAAGAGACCCAGTACTTC

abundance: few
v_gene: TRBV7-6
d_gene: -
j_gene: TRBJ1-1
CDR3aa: CASSVDAAFF
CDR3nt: TGTGCCAGCAGCGTGGACGCGGCTTTCTTT

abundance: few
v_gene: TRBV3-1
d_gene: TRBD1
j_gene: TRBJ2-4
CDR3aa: CASTKTGGNKNIQYF
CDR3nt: TGTGCCAGCACGAAGACAGGGGGAAACAAAAACATTCAGTACTTC

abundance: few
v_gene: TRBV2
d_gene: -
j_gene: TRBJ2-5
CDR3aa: CASRKEEETQYF
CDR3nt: TGTGCCAGCAGAAAGGAAGAAGAGACCCAGTACTTC

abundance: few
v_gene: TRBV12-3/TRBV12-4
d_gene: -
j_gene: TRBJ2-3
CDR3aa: CASSFWGLADTQYF
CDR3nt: TGTGCCAGCAGTTTTTGGGGCCTGGCAGATACGCAGTATTTT

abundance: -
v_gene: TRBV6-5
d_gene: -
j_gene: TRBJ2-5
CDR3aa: CASSYSLRGTQYF
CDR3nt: TGTGCCAGCAGTTACTCGCTCCGAGGGACCCAGTACTTC

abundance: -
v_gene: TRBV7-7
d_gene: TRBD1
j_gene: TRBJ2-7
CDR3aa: CASSFGQGDTYEQYF
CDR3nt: TGTGCCAGCAGCTTCGGACAGGGAGATACCTACGAGCAGTACTTC